Given below is one T cell receptor beta chain in context. The antigen remains unidentified. This entry comes from a study of TIL therapy for anti-PD-1-resistant metastatic lung cancer. Study-wide context: Tumor harvest preceded PD-1/PD-L1 blockade, followed by nivolumab treatment. Patients had a median age of around 56 years (range about 35-80). Half of patients were current or former smokers. Study-wide results and limits: The baseline peripheral repertoire was partially replaced by infused TIL clonotypes that later decayed.

Time point noted: pre-treatment sample, taken before nivolumab and TIL therapy. This CDR3 has 13 amino acids. Germline CDR1 is MDHEN and CDR2 is SYDVKM. Trimming took off 8 bases at V and 6 bases at J, with 16 bases between the two ends. Sequencing used immunoSEQ v3. Clones were sequenced by immunoSEQ multiplex PCR, and TCRdb holds only the in-frame ones, with some missing. The repertoire consists of 35,000 to 55,000 clones, with 79% occurring once and the leading ten covering roughly 16%. The sequencing used blood, collected at baseline. This sequence originates from a man between 65 and 85 years old with non-small cell lung cancer. The rearrangement uses TRBV28 and TRBJ1-1; D is unresolved. CDR3 residues: CASYQRVIPEAFF. For the CDR3, the DNA is TGTGCCAGCTACCAGCGAGTGATTCCTGAAGCTTTCTTT.